This T cell receptor (beta chain) derives from a study of T cell changes during pregnancy in multiple sclerosis. With V trimmed by 0 bases and J by 4 bases, 7 bases remained unmatched. Germline V gene data show CDR1 as MGHRA and CDR2 as YSYEKL. The CDR3 sequence is 17 residues long. This clone was seen only once. Assay used: immunoSEQ multiplex PCR; TCRdb lists only in-frame clones, some missing. The profile shows under 50,000 clones, roughly 95% of them singletons. The input for sequencing was CD8+ T cells from peripheral blood mononuclear cells, taken after pregnancy. The chain links TRBV4-1 to TRBJ2-1, with 9 bases aligning to TRBD2. The TCR comes from a female donor with multiple sclerosis, enrolled in a pregnancy study. The CDR3 region has the DNA TGCGCCAGCAGCCAAGATAGGTCTAGCGGGATATACAATGAGCAGTTCTTC. It is translated as CASSQDRSSGIYNEQFF.